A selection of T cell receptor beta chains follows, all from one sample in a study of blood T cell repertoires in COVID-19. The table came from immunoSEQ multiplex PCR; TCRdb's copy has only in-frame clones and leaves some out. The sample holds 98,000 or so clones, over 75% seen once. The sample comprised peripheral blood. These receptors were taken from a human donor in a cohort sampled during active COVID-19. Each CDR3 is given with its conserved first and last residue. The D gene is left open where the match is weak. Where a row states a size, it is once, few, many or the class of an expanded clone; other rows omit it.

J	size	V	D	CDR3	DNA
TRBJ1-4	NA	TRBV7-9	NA	CASSEYRDANEKLFF	TGTGCCAGCAGCGAATACAGGGATGCTAATGAAAAACTGTTTTTT
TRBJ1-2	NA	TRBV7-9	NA	CASSLGAAYYGYTF	TGTGCCAGCAGCTTAGGGGCAGCCTACTATGGCTACACCTTC
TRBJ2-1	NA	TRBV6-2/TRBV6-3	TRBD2	CASSRTKREGSYNEQFF	TGTGCCAGCAGCCGTACGAAGCGGGAGGGGTCCTACAATGAGCAGTTCTTC
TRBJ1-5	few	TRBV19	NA	CASLGANQPQHF	TGTGCCAGCCTGGGGGCCAATCAGCCCCAGCATTTT
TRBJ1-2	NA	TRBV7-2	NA	CASSLASGQVTGNGYTF	TGTGCCAGCAGCTTAGCGAGTGGGCAGGTCACAGGGAATGGCTACACCTTC
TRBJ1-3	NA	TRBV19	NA	CASTSGGTGNTIYF	TGTGCCAGTACCTCGGGGGGCACTGGAAACACCATATATTTT
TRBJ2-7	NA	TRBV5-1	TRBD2	CASSLAGLARQEQYF	TGCGCCAGCAGCCTTGCGGGACTAGCGAGGCAAGAGCAGTACTTC
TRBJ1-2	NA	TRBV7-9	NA	CASTPGRPNYGYTF	TGTGCCAGCACGCCTGGGAGACCTAACTATGGCTACACCTTC
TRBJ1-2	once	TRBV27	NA	CASSLNGGLNYGYTF	TGTGCCAGCAGTTTAAATGGCGGACTTAACTATGGCTACACCTTC
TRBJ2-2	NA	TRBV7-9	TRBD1	CASSFPRGRGTGELFF	TGTGCCAGCAGCTTCCCCAGGGGGCGGGGCACCGGGGAGCTGTTTTTT
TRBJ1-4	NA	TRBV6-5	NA	CASSSTVGKLFF	TGTGCCAGCAGTTCCACAGTCGGAAAACTGTTTTTT
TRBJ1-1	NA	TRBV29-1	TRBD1	CSVLQGARGGTEAFF	TGCAGCGTTCTCCAGGGGGCTCGAGGTGGCACTGAAGCTTTCTTT
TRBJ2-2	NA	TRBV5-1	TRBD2	CASSLLPGTSGRSTGELFF	TGCGCCAGCAGCTTGCTACCCGGGACTAGCGGGAGAAGCACCGGGGAGCTGTTTTTT
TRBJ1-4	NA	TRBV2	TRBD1	CASSPQGAEGEKLFF	TGTGCCAGCAGTCCTCAGGGGGCGGAGGGGGAAAAACTGTTTTTT
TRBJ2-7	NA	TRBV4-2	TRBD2	CASSQKLAGAAEQYF	TGTGCCAGCAGCCAAAAGCTAGCGGGGGCCGCCGAGCAGTACTTC
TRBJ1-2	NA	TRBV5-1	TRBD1	CASSPGTAEGYTF	TGCGCCAGCAGCCCAGGGACAGCGGAAGGCTACACCTTC
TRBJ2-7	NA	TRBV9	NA	CASSAGGYEQYF	TGTGCCAGCAGCGCCGGCGGTTACGAGCAGTACTTC
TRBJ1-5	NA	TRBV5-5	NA	CASSLDTGPQHF	TGTGCCAGCAGCCTCGACACAGGGCCCCAGCATTTT
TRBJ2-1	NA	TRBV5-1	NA	CASSLSAQRSEQFF	TGCGCCAGCAGCTTGTCGGCCCAACGGAGTGAGCAGTTCTTC
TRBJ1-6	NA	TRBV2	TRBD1	CASSARTGTVYNSPLHF	TGTGCCAGCAGTGCCCGTACGGGGACAGTTTATAATTCACCCCTCCACTTT
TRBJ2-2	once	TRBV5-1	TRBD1	CASSLGTGNTGELFF	TGCGCCAGCAGCCTAGGGACAGGCAACACCGGGGAGCTGTTTTTT
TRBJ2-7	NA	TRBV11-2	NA	CASSLGPGATYEQYF	TGTGCCAGCAGCTTAGGTCCAGGTGCCACCTACGAGCAGTACTTC
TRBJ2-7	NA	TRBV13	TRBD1	CASSYPMGTATDEQYF	TGTGCCAGCAGCTACCCCATGGGGACAGCGACCGACGAGCAGTACTTC
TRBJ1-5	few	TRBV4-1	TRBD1	CASSQAGTGGNQPQHF	TGCGCCAGCAGCCAAGCAGGGACAGGGGGGAATCAGCCCCAGCATTTT
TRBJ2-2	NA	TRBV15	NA	CATGAIANTGELFF	TGTGCCACGGGGGCTATCGCGAACACCGGGGAGCTGTTTTTT
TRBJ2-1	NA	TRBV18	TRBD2	CASSPPAGAYNEQFF	TGTGCCAGCTCACCGCCGGCGGGGGCCTACAATGAGCAGTTCTTC
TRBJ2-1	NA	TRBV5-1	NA	CASSGGLGHFF	TGCGCCAGCAGTGGGGGGTTAGGGCACTTCTTC
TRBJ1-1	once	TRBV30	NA	CAWSVGNRGEAFF	TGTGCCTGGAGCGTCGGGAATCGAGGGGAAGCTTTCTTT
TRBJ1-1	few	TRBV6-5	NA	CASRPGVGTAFF	TGTGCCAGCAGGCCAGGCGTAGGTACAGCTTTCTTT
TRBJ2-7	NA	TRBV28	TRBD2	CASRSGGGSYEQYF	TGTGCCAGCAGGTCGGGGGGGGGCTCCTACGAGCAGTACTTC
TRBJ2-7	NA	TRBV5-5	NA	CASSPYDRHYEQYF	TGTGCCAGCAGCCCCTACGACAGGCACTACGAGCAGTACTTC
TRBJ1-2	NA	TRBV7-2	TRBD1	CASSVQGANYGYTF	TGTGCCAGCAGCGTACAGGGGGCTAACTATGGCTACACCTTC
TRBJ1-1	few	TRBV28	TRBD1	CASSTPGQGYTEAFF	TGTGCCAGCAGTACCCCGGGACAGGGATATACTGAAGCTTTCTTT
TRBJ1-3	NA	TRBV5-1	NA	CASRVDSDPGNTIYF	TGCGCCAGCCGAGTCGACAGTGACCCTGGAAACACCATATATTTT
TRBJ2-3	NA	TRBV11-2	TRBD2	CASSLWEMGLAGGTDTQYF	TGTGCCAGCAGCTTATGGGAGATGGGACTAGCGGGGGGCACAGATACGCAGTATTTT
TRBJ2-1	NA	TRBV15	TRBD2	CATSRAQLGTNNEQFF	TGTGCCACCAGCAGAGCTCAACTTGGGACTAACAATGAGCAGTTCTTC
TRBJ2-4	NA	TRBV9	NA	CASSPPGSGSLAKNIQYF	TGTGCCAGCAGCCCCCCCGGGTCGGGGTCTCTAGCCAAAAACATTCAGTACTTC
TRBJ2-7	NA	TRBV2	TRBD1	CASSVGTASYEQYF	TGTGCCAGCAGTGTGGGGACAGCGTCCTACGAGCAGTACTTC
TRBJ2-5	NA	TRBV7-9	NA	CASSSASGGETQYF	TGTGCCAGCAGCTCCGCGTCTGGGGGGGAGACCCAGTACTTC
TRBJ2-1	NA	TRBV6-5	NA	CASSYAQGTRQFF	TGTGCCAGCAGTTACGCCCAGGGGACCCGGCAGTTCTTC
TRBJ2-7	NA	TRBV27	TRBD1	CASSIRDRYYEQYF	TGTGCCAGCAGTATACGGGACAGGTACTACGAGCAGTACTTC
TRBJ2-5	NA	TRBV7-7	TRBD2	CASSSGLAGGPETQYF	TGTGCTAGCAGCTCGGGACTAGCGGGAGGGCCCGAGACCCAGTACTTC
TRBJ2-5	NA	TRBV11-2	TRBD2	CASSLRLRRAGGPRETQYF	TGTGCCAGCAGCTTAAGATTGAGGAGAGCGGGAGGGCCTAGGGAGACCCAGTACTTC
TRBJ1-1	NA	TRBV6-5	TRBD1	CASSQGDLGITEAFF	TGTGCCAGCAGCCAGGGGGATTTGGGGATCACTGAAGCTTTCTTT
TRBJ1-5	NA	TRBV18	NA	CASSGGQPRNQPQHF	TGTGCCAGCTCAGGCGGACAGCCTAGGAATCAGCCCCAGCATTTT
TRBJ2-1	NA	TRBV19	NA	CATSPSALRLYEQFF	TGTGCCACCTCGCCCAGCGCCCTCCGATTATATGAGCAGTTCTTC